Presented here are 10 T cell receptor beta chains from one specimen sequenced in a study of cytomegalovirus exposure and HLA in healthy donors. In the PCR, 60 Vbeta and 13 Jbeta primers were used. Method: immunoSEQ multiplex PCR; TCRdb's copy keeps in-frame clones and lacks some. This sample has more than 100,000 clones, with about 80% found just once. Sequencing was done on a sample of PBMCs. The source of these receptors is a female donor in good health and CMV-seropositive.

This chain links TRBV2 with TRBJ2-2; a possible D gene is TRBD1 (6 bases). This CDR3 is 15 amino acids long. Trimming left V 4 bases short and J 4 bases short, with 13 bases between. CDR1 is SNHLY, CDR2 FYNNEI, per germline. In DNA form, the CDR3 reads TGTGCCAGCAGTGGAACAGGGATGAGCACCGGGGAGCTGTTTTTT. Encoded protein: CASSGTGMSTGELFF.

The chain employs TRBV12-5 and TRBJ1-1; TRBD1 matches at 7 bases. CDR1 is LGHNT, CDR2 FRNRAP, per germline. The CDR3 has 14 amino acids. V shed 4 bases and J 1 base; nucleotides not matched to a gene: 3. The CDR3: CASGSGQSNTEAFF. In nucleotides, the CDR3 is TGTGCTAGTGGTTCGGGACAGTCGAACACTGAAGCTTTCTTT.

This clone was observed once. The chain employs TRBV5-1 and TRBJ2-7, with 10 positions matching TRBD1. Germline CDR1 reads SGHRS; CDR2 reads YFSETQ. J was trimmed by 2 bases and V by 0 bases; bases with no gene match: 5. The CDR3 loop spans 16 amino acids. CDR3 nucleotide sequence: TGCGCCAGCAGCTTGGTAGTGACAGGGGGCCCCTACGAGCAGTACTTC. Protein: CASSLVVTGGPYEQYF.

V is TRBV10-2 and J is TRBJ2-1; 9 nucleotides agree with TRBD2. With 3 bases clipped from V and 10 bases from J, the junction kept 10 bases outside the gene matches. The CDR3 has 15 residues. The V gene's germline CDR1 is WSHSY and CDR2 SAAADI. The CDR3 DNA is TGCGCCAGCAGTGAAGTGGCTAGCGGGGCAGGCGAGCAGTTCTTC. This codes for CASSEVASGAGEQFF.

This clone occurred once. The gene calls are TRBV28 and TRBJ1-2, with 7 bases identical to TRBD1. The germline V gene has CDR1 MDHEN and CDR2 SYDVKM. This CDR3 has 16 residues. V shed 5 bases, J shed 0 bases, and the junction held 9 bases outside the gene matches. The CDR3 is CASSLGTVHSNYGYTF. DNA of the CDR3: TGTGCCAGCAGTCTTGGGACAGTTCATTCTAACTATGGCTACACCTTC.

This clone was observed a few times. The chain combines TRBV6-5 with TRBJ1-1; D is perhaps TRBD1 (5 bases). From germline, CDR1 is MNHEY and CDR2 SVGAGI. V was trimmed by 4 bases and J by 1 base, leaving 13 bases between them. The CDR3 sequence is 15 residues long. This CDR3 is CASSWTFNRNTEAFF. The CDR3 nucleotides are TGTGCCAGCAGTTGGACATTTAATAGGAACACTGAAGCTTTCTTT.

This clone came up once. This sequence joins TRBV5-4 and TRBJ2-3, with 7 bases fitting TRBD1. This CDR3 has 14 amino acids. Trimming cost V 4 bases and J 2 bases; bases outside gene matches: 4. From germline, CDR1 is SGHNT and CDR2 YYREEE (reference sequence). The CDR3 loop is CASSPDRNTDTQYF. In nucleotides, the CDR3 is TGTGCCAGCAGCCCGGACAGGAACACAGATACGCAGTATTTT.

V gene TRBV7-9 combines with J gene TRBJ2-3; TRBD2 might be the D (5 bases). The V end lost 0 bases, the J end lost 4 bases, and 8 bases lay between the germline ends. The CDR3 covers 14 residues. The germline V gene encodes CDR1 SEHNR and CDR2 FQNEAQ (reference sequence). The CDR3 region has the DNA TGTGCCAGCAGCTTAGCGAGGGTCCCAGATACGCAGTATTTT. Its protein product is CASSLARVPDTQYF.

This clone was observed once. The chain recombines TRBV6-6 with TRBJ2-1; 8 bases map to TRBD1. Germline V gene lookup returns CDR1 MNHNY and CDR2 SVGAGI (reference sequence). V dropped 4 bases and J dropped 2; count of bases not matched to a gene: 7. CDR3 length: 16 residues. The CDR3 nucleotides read TGTGCCAGCAGTTCGACGCAGGGGGCTGCCTACAATGAGCAGTTCTTC. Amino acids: CASSSTQGAAYNEQFF.

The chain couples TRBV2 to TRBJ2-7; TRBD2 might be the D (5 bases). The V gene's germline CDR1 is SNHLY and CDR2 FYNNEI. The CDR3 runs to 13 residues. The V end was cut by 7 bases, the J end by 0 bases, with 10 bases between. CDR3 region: CASTRTYSYEQYF. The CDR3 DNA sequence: TGTGCCAGCACCCGGACTTACTCCTACGAGCAGTACTTC. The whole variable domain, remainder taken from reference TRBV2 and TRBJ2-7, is EPEVTQTPSHQVTQMGQEVILRCVPISNHLYFYWYRQILGQKVEFLVSFYNNEISEKSEIFDDQFSVERPDGSNFTLKIRSTKLEDSAMYFCASTRTYSYEQYFGPGTRLTVT.